This TCR beta chain was profiled in a study of blood T cell repertoires in COVID-19. Study at large: Samples came from the United States, Italy and Spain, spanning acute and convalescent COVID-19. T cells, B-cell-depleted T cells, or PBMCs supplied cDNA or gDNA.

Source study methods: From reference gene primer amplification, estimates of nucleated cell counts were derived. Repertoires were generated with immunoSEQ multiplex PCR, while TCRdb's copy carries only in-frame clones and drops some. That table gives V, J and clone size, and the DNA gave D and trimming. This sample has 200,000 to 250,000 clones, with around 85% found just once. This clone came up many times. The germline V gene encodes CDR1 DFQATT and CDR2 SNEGSKA (reference sequence). The CDR3 totals 14 residues. V lost 3 bases, J lost 3 bases, and 6 bases stayed unmatched. The chain uses TRBV20-1 and TRBJ1-1; 8 positions agree with TRBD1. Sequencing was done on a sample of peripheral blood. The source of this sequence is a woman aged 40 to 50 with active or convalescent COVID-19. The CDR3 DNA sequence: TGCAGTGCTAGTGGGGGACAGGTGTACACTGAAGCTTTCTTT. Translation gives CSASGGQVYTEAFF.